These 13 T cell receptor beta chains were sequenced from one sample in a study of T cells after posttransplantation cyclophosphamide. TCRdb keeps only in-frame clones here, not all; method: immunoSEQ multiplex PCR. Singletons are absent from the sample, which has some 23,000 clones. Sequencing input: PBMCs. The receptors derive from a woman aged 45-60 years in good health, CMV-negative, and a related stem cell transplant donor.

This clone was observed at least ten times. This chain connects TRBV25-1 to TRBJ2-7; possibly TRBD1 for D (6 bases). V was clipped by 3 bases and J by 7 bases, with 13 bases between them. The germline gives CDR1 MGHDK, CDR2 SYGVNS. The CDR3 has 13 amino acids. The CDR3 sequence: CASSDGGPDEQYF. In DNA, the CDR3 is TGTGCCAGCAGTGATGGGGGCCCGGATGAGCAGTACTTC.

This clone showed up many times. The chain couples TRBV28 to TRBJ1-3, with 7 nucleotides matching TRBD1. This CDR3 region has 14 residues. After removal of 6 bases from V and 4 bases from J, the junction contained 6 bases not matched to a gene. Germline V CDR1 and CDR2: MDHEN, SYDVKM. The CDR3 reads CASSQTGLGNTIYF. The CDR3, as DNA: TGTGCCAGCAGCCAGACAGGGTTGGGAAACACCATATATTTT.

In its sample, this clone was seen many times. The chain couples TRBV5-4 to TRBJ2-2; D is unclear. V was clipped by 2 bases and J by 4 bases, with 12 bases between them. Germline CDR1 reads SGHNT; CDR2 reads YYREEE (reference sequence). The CDR3 spans 15 residues. Here the CDR3 reads CASSFARSGTGELFF. CDR3 nucleotide sequence: TGTGCCAGCAGCTTTGCAAGGTCGGGCACCGGGGAGCTGTTTTTT.

The table lists this clone with many counts. The chain joins TRBV11-2 to TRBJ2-7, with D possibly matching TRBD2 (6 bases). Germline loops: CDR1 SGHAT, CDR2 FQNNGV. V lost 5 bases to trimming and J lost 3 bases, with 14 bases between them. There are 14 residues in the CDR3. DNA for the CDR3: TGTGCCAGCAGCCCGGGGCTAGCGAGCTACGAGCAGTACTTC. Its protein is CASSPGLASYEQYF.

This clone has ten or more counts. The CDR3 DNA reads TGTGCCAGCAGCCCCCTAGGTGGACAGGGGATATACGAGCAGTACTTC. Amino acids: CASSPLGGQGIYEQYF. The J gene is TRBJ2-7, the V gene TRBV11-1; TRBD1 matches at 9 bases. The V and J ends lost 5 bases and 4 bases, in that order; junction bases with no gene match: 12. Germline V gene sequence: CDR1 SGHAT, CDR2 FQDESV (reference sequence). The CDR3 is made up of 16 amino acids.

The table lists this clone with many counts. The chain employs TRBV4-3 and TRBJ2-5, with 13 bases identical to TRBD2. From germline, CDR1 is LGHNA and CDR2 YSLEER. V trimming: 5 bases; J trimming: 4 bases; junction bases outside the gene matches: 7. CDR3 length equals 16 residues. DNA for the CDR3: TGCGCCAGCAGCATGACGACTAGCGGGGGGCTAGAGACCCAGTACTTC. Its translation is CASSMTTSGGLETQYF.

This clone is medium-sized in the sample. This chain connects TRBV19 to TRBJ1-1, with TRBD1 as a possible D gene (6 bases). Germline V lookup: CDR1 LNHDA, CDR2 SQIVND (reference sequence). V was trimmed by 4 bases and J by 1 base, leaving 22 bases between them. The CDR3 is 18 amino acids. The CDR3 region has the DNA TGTGCCAGTAGTACGCAGTTCCGGAATACAGGGTCGAACACTGAAGCTTTCTTT. Its protein product is CASSTQFRNTGSNTEAFF.

In this sample, this clone turned up many times. J is TRBJ2-7 and V is TRBV5-1; 9 bases map to TRBD2. Germline assignment: CDR1 SGHRS and CDR2 YFSETQ. This CDR3 has 16 residues. V lost 5 bases, J lost 4 bases, and 13 bases stayed unmatched. The CDR3 spells CASRVGQREDEYEQYF. The CDR3, as DNA: TGCGCCAGCAGGGTGGGGCAGCGGGAGGATGAATACGAGCAGTACTTC. The variable domain in full, completed from reference TRBV5-1 and TRBJ2-7, reads KAGVTQTPRYLIKTRGQQVTLSCSPISGHRSVSWYQQTPGQGLQFLFEYFSETQRNKGNFPGRFSGRQFSNSRSEMNVSTLELGDSALYLCASRVGQREDEYEQYFGPGTRLTVT.

This clone showed up many times. Other DNA sequences in this specimen translate into the identical CDR3. The rearrangement links TRBV6-1 to TRBJ2-5, with D perhaps matching TRBD2 (6 bases). Germline loops: CDR1 MNHNS, CDR2 SASEGT. The CDR3 length is 13 residues. The V and J ends lost 5 bases and 3 bases respectively, with 10 bases between them. CDR3 coding DNA: TGTGCCAGCAGTCTAACGGGGGAAGAGACCCAGTACTTC. Its translation is CASSLTGEETQYF.

This clone has ten or more counts. V usage is TRBV6-4 and J usage is TRBJ1-3; D gene ambiguous. The CDR3 sequence is 15 residues long. Looked up from germline, CDR1 is MRHNA and CDR2 is SNTAGT. Trimming removed 7 bases from V and 1 base from J, with 14 bases in between. The DNA for the CDR3 is TGTGCCAGCAACCAACGAGGTAAATCTGGAAACACCATATATTTT. Translated, it gives CASNQRGKSGNTIYF.

This clone occurred many times. The chain uses TRBV6-5 and TRBJ2-7; 8 bases agree with TRBD1. V lost 7 bases to trimming and J lost 0 bases; unmatched junction nucleotides: 5. Germline CDR1 MNHEY, CDR2 SVGAGI. The CDR3 has 14 amino acids. CDR3 residues: CASNRQGPSYEQYF. The CDR3, as DNA: TGTGCCAGCAACCGACAGGGGCCCTCCTACGAGCAGTACTTC.

This clone has ten or more counts. The V gene is TRBV7-8, the J gene TRBJ2-1; TRBD1 matches 11 bases. The ends lost 2 bases at V and 4 bases at J; junction bases unmatched: 7. The CDR3 contains 17 residues. The germline CDR1 and CDR2 sequences are SGHVS and FQNEAQ. The DNA of the CDR3 is TGTGCCAGCAGCTTAATCTGGGACAGGGGGTTTTACAATGAGCAGTTCTTC. Translation gives CASSLIWDRGFYNEQFF.

This clone was picked up many times. The genes are TRBV27 and TRBJ2-1, with 8 bases aligning to TRBD2. Looked up from germline, CDR1 is MNHEY and CDR2 is SMNVEV (reference sequence). CDR3 length: 18 amino acids. The trim removed 3 bases at V and 6 bases at J, leaving 16 bases unmatched. The CDR3 loop is CASSFRASGAGVPNEQFF. CDR3 sequence (DNA): TGTGCCAGCAGTTTCCGTGCCAGTGGAGCGGGAGTTCCCAATGAGCAGTTCTTC.